A single sample gave rise to the 17 T cell receptor beta chains below, sequenced in a study of cytotoxic CD8 clonotypes in ibrutinib-treated CLL. Method: immunoSEQ multiplex PCR; TCRdb's copy keeps in-frame clones and lacks some. Among tens of thousands of clones listed, approximately 67% were seen once. Material: PBMCs, obtained at disease progression, from a patient treated with ibrutinib. These receptors originate from a human donor with chronic lymphocytic leukemia.

The rearrangement joins TRBV12-5 to TRBJ2-1; D may be TRBD1 (5 bases). Trimming pared 7 bases from V and 6 bases from J, leaving 16 bases between. Germline V gene sequence: CDR1 LGHNT, CDR2 FRNRAP. The CDR3 runs to 14 residues. CDR3 DNA sequence: TGTGCTAGTGAAAGGGGTGGTTTAGTCAATGAGCAGTTCTTC. It encodes CASERGGLVNEQFF.

The chain joins TRBV4-1 to TRBJ2-7; 11 nucleotides match TRBD1. The CDR3 sequence is 15 residues long. The V gene's germline CDR1 is MGHRA and CDR2 YSYEKL. J gave up 5 bases and V 3 bases, and 6 bases lay outside the gene matches. The CDR3 nucleotides are TGCGCCAGCAGCCAGACGGGACAGGGGGTGGACGAGCAGTACTTC. As protein: CASSQTGQGVDEQYF.

The chain couples TRBV7-9 to TRBJ1-1, with D unclear. CDR1 SEHNR and CDR2 FQNEAQ come from the germline V gene (reference sequence). Trimming cost V 2 bases and J 7 bases, with 8 bases left between them. The CDR3 has 12 residues. The DNA for the CDR3 is TGTGCCAGCAGCTTACAGGAATATGAAGCTTTCTTT. Translated: CASSLQEYEAFF.

The chain carries TRBV19 and TRBJ2-3; 11 positions agree with TRBD2. This CDR3 is built from 16 residues. Trimming removed 6 bases from V and 4 bases from J; junction bases left unmatched: 9. CDR1 is LNHDA, CDR2 SQIVND, per germline (reference sequence). The DNA for the CDR3 is TGTGCCAGTAGCCCCTTGGAACTAGCGGGGGCAGATACGCAGTATTTT. Its translation is CASSPLELAGADTQYF.

The chain carries TRBV7-2 and TRBJ2-7, with 7 bases lining up with TRBD1. This CDR3 has 14 amino acids. CDR1 is SGHTA, CDR2 FQGNSA, per germline. V lost 5 bases, J lost 2 bases, and 6 bases stayed unmatched. The CDR3 protein is CASSGQTGPYEQYF. As DNA, the CDR3 is TGTGCCAGCAGCGGTCAGACAGGGCCCTACGAGCAGTACTTC.

The CDR3 reads CASSLEPSDRGNEQFF. CDR3 DNA sequence: TGCGCCAGCAGCTTGGAGCCTAGCGATAGGGGCAATGAGCAGTTCTTC. The gene calls are TRBV5-1 and TRBJ2-1; possible D gene TRBD2, 6 bases. Trimming cost V 0 bases and J 6 bases, with 16 bases left between them. The V gene's germline CDR1 is SGHRS and CDR2 YFSETQ. This CDR3 contains 16 residues.

The V gene is TRBV5-1, the J gene TRBJ2-6; no firm D call. The V and J ends lost 0 bases and 6 bases respectively, with 13 bases between them. Germline assignment: CDR1 SGHRS and CDR2 YFSETQ. This CDR3 contains 16 residues. CDR3 nucleotides: TGCGCCAGCAGCTTGGGGCGGAGCAGAGAGGCCAACGTCCTGACTTTC. Its protein product is CASSLGRSREANVLTF.

This chain links TRBV14 with TRBJ2-7; 7 nucleotides align to TRBD2. The CDR3 extends over 15 amino acids. The germline gives CDR1 SGHDN, CDR2 FVKESK. V lost 0 bases and J lost 5; bases outside the gene matches: 7. This CDR3 is CASSQERASGHEQYF. The CDR3 nucleotides are TGTGCCAGCAGCCAAGAAAGGGCTAGCGGCCACGAGCAGTACTTC.

By its share, this clone is medium-sized. In DNA form, the CDR3 reads TGTGCCACCACTTTGAACGGGGTCGTAAGGGACGAGCAGTACTTC. It is translated as CATTLNGVVRDEQYF. The chain recombines TRBV19 with TRBJ2-7; TRBD2 might be the D (5 bases). Trimming cost V 10 bases and J 5 bases, with 24 bases left between them. The CDR3 has 15 amino acids. Looked up from germline, CDR1 is LNHDA and CDR2 is SQIVND (reference sequence).

V usage is TRBV7-2 and J usage is TRBJ2-3, with TRBD2 identical over 9 bases. This CDR3 has 16 amino acids. The germline gives CDR1 SGHTA, CDR2 FQGNSA. V dropped 7 bases and J dropped 6; count of bases not matched to a gene: 14. The CDR3 region has the DNA TGTGCCAGCACTTCGGGGGCGGGAGGGCTTTCCGATACGCAGTATTTT. Its translation: CASTSGAGGLSDTQYF.

The CDR3 here is CASSSRGGDTEAFF. The CDR3, as DNA: TGTGCCAGCAGCTCCCGGGGGGGAGACACTGAAGCTTTCTTT. The rearrangement links TRBV11-2 to TRBJ1-1; the D gene is possibly TRBD1 (5 bases). The CDR3 runs 14 residues. Trimming left V 4 bases short and J 3 bases short, with 12 bases between. Germline V CDR1 and CDR2: SGHAT, FQNNGV.

This clone was seen only once. This chain uses TRBV7-9 with TRBJ2-4; D is uncertain. Trimming shortened V by 5 bases and J by 0 bases, and 8 bases separated the two germline ends. Germline CDR1 is SEHNR and CDR2 is FQNEAQ (reference sequence). The CDR3 runs to 14 residues. CDR3 DNA: TGTGCCAGCAGCGCCATGGCAGCCAAAAACATTCAGTACTTC. Encoded protein: CASSAMAAKNIQYF.

Here the CDR3 reads CASSESKGQGGDKAFF. CDR3 nucleotide sequence: TGCGCCAGCAGTGAGTCGAAGGGACAGGGAGGGGATAAAGCTTTCTTT. The chain uses TRBV10-1 and TRBJ1-1, with 9 bases lining up with TRBD1. Looked up from germline, CDR1 is WNHNN and CDR2 is SYGVQD (reference sequence). J gave up 9 bases and V 0 bases, and 11 bases lay outside the gene matches. The CDR3 is 16 residues long.

The chain links TRBV4-3 to TRBJ2-7; 11 positions match TRBD2. This CDR3 is 15 amino acids long. After removal of 1 base from V and 7 bases from J, the junction contained 6 bases not matched to a gene. CDR1 is LGHNA and CDR2 is YSLEER in the germline V gene. CDR3 nucleotide sequence: TGCGCCAGCAGCCAAGGGCTAGCGGGAGGTTATGAGCAGTACTTC. Translation gives CASSQGLAGGYEQYF.

This clone was seen only a few times. The rearrangement uses TRBV2 and TRBJ2-7, with a tentative D call TRBD2 (6 bases). Per germline, CDR1 SNHLY and CDR2 FYNNEI. This CDR3 contains 15 residues. V shed 7 bases and J shed 1 base, with 17 bases lying between them. This CDR3 reads CASTAPGRRSYEQYF. Here the CDR3 DNA reads TGTGCCAGCACCGCCCCCGGGAGAAGATCCTACGAGCAGTACTTC. The entire variable domain, with the rest obtained from reference TRBV2 and TRBJ2-7, is as follows: EPEVTQTPSHQVTQMGQEVILRCVPISNHLYFYWYRQILGQKVEFLVSFYNNEISEKSEIFDDQFSVERPDGSNFTLKIRSTKLEDSAMYFCASTAPGRRSYEQYFGPGTRLTVT.

This clone was observed a handful of times. The gene calls are TRBV19 and TRBJ2-7; 7 nucleotides match TRBD2. Looked up from germline, CDR1 is LNHDA and CDR2 is SQIVND (reference sequence). Trimming took 3 bases from V and 2 from J; bases not matched to a gene: 4. CDR3 length: 14 amino acids. The CDR3 reads CASSISGGAYEQYF. CDR3 coding DNA: TGTGCCAGTAGTATTTCGGGGGGAGCCTACGAGCAGTACTTC.

The chain uses TRBV5-6 and TRBJ1-2; D perhaps matches TRBD1 (5 bases). From germline, CDR1 is SGHDT and CDR2 YYEEEE. This CDR3 has 13 residues. Deletions cut 0 bases from V and 8 bases from J, with 11 bases between. CDR3 sequence: CASSLGSGYGYTF. The DNA of the CDR3 is TGTGCCAGCAGCTTGGGTTCAGGGTACGGCTACACCTTC.